A single T cell receptor beta chain is shown here with its context. Its antigen is still unknown. The data are from a study of cytomegalovirus exposure and HLA in healthy donors. Whole-study results and caveats: Reportedly, HLA-A and HLA-B alleles of most subjects were accurately predicted from TCR beta.

The PCR ran on 60 Vbeta and 13 Jbeta primers. Profiled with immunoSEQ multiplex PCR; TCRdb holds only in-frame clones, not every one. This sample carries 200,000 or so clones, with roughly 1.2% going to the ten biggest clones. Trimming cost V 4 bases and J 0 bases, with 7 bases left between them. The CDR3 length is 12 residues. Germline V gives CDR1 GTSNPN, CDR2 SVGIG (reference sequence). Specimen: PBMCs. The chain combines TRBV30 with TRBJ2-7; TRBD2 is a possible D gene (6 bases). The TCR originated in a girl aged 2 to 10 in good health and CMV-seropositive. For the CDR3, the DNA is TGTGCCTGGACTAGCGACTCCTACGAGCAGTACTTC. Its protein product is CAWTSDSYEQYF. Drawing the rest from reference TRBV30 and TRBJ2-7, the complete variable domain is SQTIHQWPATLVQPVGSPLSLECTVEGTSNPNLYWYRQAAGRGLQLLFYSVGIGQISSEVPQNLSASRPQDRQFILSSKKLLLSDSGFYLCAWTSDSYEQYFGPGTRLTVT.